The T cell receptor (beta chain) described here comes from a study of regulatory T cells in long-lasting Graves disease. Study in general: In persistent Graves' disease, antithyroid drugs had been taken for over 5 years and TSH receptor antibodies stayed positive.

This clonotype has a handful of counts. What it binds is unknown. Study observations and caveats: Reduced TCR diversity was observed in persistent Graves' patients versus newly diagnosed patients. It was in persistent disease that TRBV28, TRBJ1-2 and TRBJ2-5 were favored.

Arm-PCR with iRepertoire HTBI primers amplified the CDR3 regions for these TCR beta libraries. MiXCR, run by TCRdb on the multiplex PCR reads, gives a single entry per CDR3 protein. The sample consists of 420,000 or so distinct CDR3 sequences, roughly a quarter of them appearing once. Germline V gives CDR1 MGHDK, CDR2 SYGVNS. The CDR3 extends over 13 amino acids. V was clipped by 7 bases and J by 3 bases; unmatched bases: 5. Described time point: persistent/refractory GD, antithyroid drugs over 5 years with positive TRAb. Preparation of the TCR library used RNA extracted from PBMCs. Staff took around 9 milliliters of peripheral blood and put it into EDTA tubes.

Sequenced material: peripheral blood mononuclear cells (PBMCs), taken when the disease was refractory, from a patient treated with antithyroid drugs. This receptor was taken from a female donor with Graves disease. The V gene is TRBV25-1, the J gene TRBJ2-5, with 7 bases lining up with TRBD1. The CDR3 DNA sequence: TGTGCCAGCACAAGGGACAGAAAAGAGACCCAGTACTTC. It specifies CASTRDRKETQYF.